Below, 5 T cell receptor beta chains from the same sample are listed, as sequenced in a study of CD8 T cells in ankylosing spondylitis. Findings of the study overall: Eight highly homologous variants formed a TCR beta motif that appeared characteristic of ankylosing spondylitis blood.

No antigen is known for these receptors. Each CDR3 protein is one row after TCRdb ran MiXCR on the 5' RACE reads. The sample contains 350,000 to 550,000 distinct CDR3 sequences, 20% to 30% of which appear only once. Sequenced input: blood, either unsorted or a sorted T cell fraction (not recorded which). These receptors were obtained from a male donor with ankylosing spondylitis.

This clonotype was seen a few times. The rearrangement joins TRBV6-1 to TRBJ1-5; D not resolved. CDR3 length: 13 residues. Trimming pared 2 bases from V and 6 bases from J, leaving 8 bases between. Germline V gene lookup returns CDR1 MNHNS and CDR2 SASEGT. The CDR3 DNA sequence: TGTGCCAGCAGTGAAACAGTTTCTCAGCCCCAGCATTTT. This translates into CASSETVSQPQHF.

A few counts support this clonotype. In DNA form, the CDR3 reads TGCGCCAGCAGCGGGACTAGCGGGAAAGAGACCCAGTACTTC. It specifies CASSGTSGKETQYF. The rearrangement links TRBV5-1 to TRBJ2-5; 13 bases align to TRBD2. This CDR3 is 14 amino acids long. The trim removed 4 bases at V and 3 bases at J, leaving 0 bases unmatched. Germline V CDR1 and CDR2: SGHRS, YFSETQ.

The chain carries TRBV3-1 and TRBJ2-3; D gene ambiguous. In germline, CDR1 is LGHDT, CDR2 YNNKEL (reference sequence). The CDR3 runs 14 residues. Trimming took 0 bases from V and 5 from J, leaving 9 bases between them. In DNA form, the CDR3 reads TGTGCCAGCAGCCAAGACCTACCTCGAGATACGCAGTATTTT. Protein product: CASSQDLPRDTQYF.

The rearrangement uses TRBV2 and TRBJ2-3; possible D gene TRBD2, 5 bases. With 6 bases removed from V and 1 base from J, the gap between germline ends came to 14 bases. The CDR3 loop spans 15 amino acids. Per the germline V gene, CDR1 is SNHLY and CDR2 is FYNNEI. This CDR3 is CASRRTERGTDTQYF. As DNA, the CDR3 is TGTGCCAGCAGGAGGACTGAGAGGGGCACAGATACGCAGTATTTT.

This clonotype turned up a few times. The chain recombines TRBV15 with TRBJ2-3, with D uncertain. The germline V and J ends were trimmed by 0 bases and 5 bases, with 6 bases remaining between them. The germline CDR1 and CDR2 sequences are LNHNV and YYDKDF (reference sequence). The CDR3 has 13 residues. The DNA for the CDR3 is TGTGCCACCAGCAGAGATAACGGAGATACGCAGTATTTT. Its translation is CATSRDNGDTQYF.